This entry lists 20 T cell receptor beta chains sequenced from one sample in a study of blood T cell repertoires in COVID-19. Clones were read by immunoSEQ multiplex PCR, and TCRdb kept only the in-frame ones, dropping some. The repertoire holds more than 150,000 clones, with more than 75% as singletons. The sequencing sample was made of peripheral blood. Receptors were obtained from a man aged 40-50 years with active or convalescent COVID-19.

The V and J genes are TRBV7-9 and TRBJ1-1; a possible D gene is TRBD1 (5 bases). CDR3 size: 13 residues. The V end lost 4 bases, the J end lost 1 base, and 7 bases lay between the germline ends. Germline CDR1 and CDR2: SEHNR and FQNEAQ (reference sequence). The CDR3 loop is CASSSTGNTEAFF. The CDR3 bases are TGTGCCAGCAGCTCTACAGGGAACACTGAAGCTTTCTTT.

The chain is built from TRBV10-3 and TRBJ2-5; 8 nucleotides match TRBD1. Germline CDR1 ENHRY, CDR2 SYGVKD. With V trimmed by 6 bases and J by 4 bases, 7 bases remained unmatched. CDR3 size: 14 residues. CDR3 nucleotide sequence: TGTGCCATCAGAGCCGACAGGGGAGGAGAGACCCAGTACTTC. It yields the protein CAIRADRGGETQYF.

The genes are TRBV5-1 and TRBJ2-6; 9 nucleotides agree with TRBD1. Per germline, CDR1 SGHRS and CDR2 YFSETQ. The CDR3 extends over 17 amino acids. Trimming removed 1 base from V and 2 bases from J; junction bases left unmatched: 4. The CDR3, as DNA: TGCGCCAGCAGCTTGAAGGGACAGGGTACTGGGGCCAACGTCCTGACTTTC. Protein product: CASSLKGQGTGANVLTF. The whole variable domain, remainder taken from reference TRBV5-1 and TRBJ2-6, is KAGVTQTPRYLIKTRGQQVTLSCSPISGHRSVSWYQQTPGQGLQFLFEYFSETQRNKGNFPGRFSGRQFSNSRSEMNVSTLELGDSALYLCASSLKGQGTGANVLTFGAGSRLTVL.

This chain links TRBV13 with TRBJ2-3, with TRBD2 identical over 10 bases. CDR3 length: 16 amino acids. The V gene end was trimmed by 5 bases and the J gene end by 2 bases; junction bases not matched to a gene: 7. Germline lookup yields CDR1 PRHDT and CDR2 FYEKMQ (reference sequence). The CDR3 DNA reads as TGTGCCAGCAGCACGAGGACTAGCGGTAACACAGATACGCAGTATTTT. This codes for CASSTRTSGNTDTQYF. The full variable domain, its missing parts supplied by reference TRBV13 and TRBJ2-3, is AAGVIQSPRHLIKEKRETATLKCYPIPRHDTVYWYQQGPGQDPQFLISFYEKMQSDKGSIPDRFSAQQFSDYHSELNMSSLELGDSALYFCASSTRTSGNTDTQYFGPGTRLTVL.

The chain employs TRBV18 and TRBJ2-4, with 16 bases that match TRBD2. CDR1 and CDR2 (germline): KGHSH, LQKENI. The ends lost 5 bases at V and 8 bases at J; junction bases unmatched: 9. The CDR3 length is 17 residues. In DNA, the CDR3 is TGTGCCAGCTCATCCGGGACTAGCGGGGGGGCCATGGACATTCAGTACTTC. Residues: CASSSGTSGGAMDIQYF.

The chain links TRBV2 to TRBJ1-6; TRBD1 is a possible D gene (6 bases). The CDR3 sequence is 15 residues long. Trimming took off 8 bases at V and 2 bases at J, with 13 bases between the two ends. From germline, CDR1 is SNHLY and CDR2 FYNNEI. The CDR3 DNA reads TGTGCCAGCTTTGGACAGCAGACCTATAATTCACCCCTCCACTTT. This codes for CASFGQQTYNSPLHF.

The CDR3 spells CASSLGTGPNSPLHF. CDR3 bases: TGTGCCAGCAGCCTGGGAACAGGCCCTAATTCACCCCTCCACTTT. The chain recombines TRBV7-6 with TRBJ1-6; TRBD1 might be the D (5 bases). Germline V gives CDR1 SGHVS, CDR2 FNYEAQ. The length of the CDR3 is 15 residues. Deletions cut 5 bases from V and 6 bases from J, with 14 bases between. Looking up the rest from reference TRBV7-6 and TRBJ1-6 gives the full variable domain: GAGVSQSPRYKVTKRGQDVALRCDPISGHVSLYWYRQALGQGPEFLTYFNYEAQQDKSGLPNDRFSAERPEGSISTLTIQRTEQRDSAMYRCASSLGTGPNSPLHFGNGTRLTVT.

The chain recombines TRBV3-1 (or the pseudogene TRBV3-2) with TRBJ1-1; 8 bases agree with TRBD1. Germline CDR1 reads LGHDT; CDR2 reads YNNKEL (reference sequence). CDR3 length: 14 amino acids. After removal of 7 bases from V and 4 bases from J, the junction contained 8 bases not matched to a gene. The CDR3 DNA reads TGTGCCAGCACCCTTGGCACAGGGGGCACTGAAGCTTTCTTT. Translation: CASTLGTGGTEAFF.

The gene calls are TRBV6-5 and TRBJ1-4, with a tentative D call TRBD1 (5 bases). Trimming took off 5 bases at V and 11 bases at J, with 21 bases between the two ends. CDR1 is MNHEY and CDR2 is SVGAGI in the germline V gene. The CDR3 contains 15 residues. As DNA, the CDR3 is TGTGCCAGCAGTACCCCGGGGGGGTATAGGAGCAAACTGTTTTTT. Translated, it gives CASSTPGGYRSKLFF.

The chain is built from TRBV3-1 (or the pseudogene TRBV3-2) and TRBJ2-2; 8 positions match TRBD2. The CDR3 is 15 residues long. From germline, CDR1 is LGHDT and CDR2 YNNKEL (reference sequence). The J segment lost 3 bases and the V segment lost 7 bases, leaving 7 bases of the junction unmatched. CDR3 residues: CASMPGGPHTGELFF. CDR3 bases: TGTGCCAGCATGCCGGGGGGGCCACACACCGGGGAGCTGTTTTTT.

The CDR3 loop reads CASSSSTGEAFF. CDR3 bases: TGTGCCAGCAGTTCATCGACAGGGGAAGCTTTCTTT. The chain joins TRBV12-3 or TRBV12-4 to TRBJ1-1, with TRBD1 matching over 7 bases. V was pared by 4 bases and J by 8 bases, with 4 bases of the junction left unmatched. This CDR3 spans 12 amino acids.

The rearrangement uses TRBV12-3 or TRBV12-4 and TRBJ1-5, with 7 nucleotides matching TRBD1. The CDR3 loop spans 13 amino acids. V lost 6 bases to trimming and J lost 3 bases; unmatched junction nucleotides: 2. The CDR3 DNA sequence: TGTGCCAGCAGCCAGGGGGACAATCAGCCCCAGCATTTT. It is translated as CASSQGDNQPQHF.

The genes are TRBV4-1 and TRBJ1-1; tentatively, D is TRBD1 (5 bases). With 2 bases removed from V and 1 base from J, the gap between germline ends came to 8 bases. The CDR3 loop spans 14 amino acids. The germline V gene has CDR1 MGHRA and CDR2 YSYEKL. The CDR3: CASSQPTENTEAFF. The CDR3 region has the DNA TGCGCCAGCAGCCAACCGACAGAGAACACTGAAGCTTTCTTT.

V and J are TRBV18 and TRBJ1-5, with TRBD1 identical over 8 bases. Trimming removed 2 bases from V and 6 bases from J; junction bases left unmatched: 18. CDR1 and CDR2 (germline): KGHSH, LQKENI. The CDR3 has 19 residues. CDR3 sequence: CASSPGNRGVGGLSQPQHF. The CDR3 nucleotides are TGTGCCAGCTCACCAGGGAACAGGGGGGTTGGGGGCCTCAGTCAGCCCCAGCATTTT.

The CDR3 protein is CASSPTGPTDNEQFF. CDR3 nucleotide sequence: TGTGCCAGCAGCCCTACAGGGCCCACGGACAATGAGCAGTTCTTC. The V call is TRBV7-3, the J call TRBJ2-1; D possibly corresponds to TRBD1 (6 bases). The CDR3 totals 15 residues. Germline assignment: CDR1 SGHTA and CDR2 FQGTGA. With 5 bases removed from V and 5 bases from J, the gap between germline ends came to 16 bases. The full variable domain, rest sourced from reference TRBV7-3 and TRBJ2-1, is GAGVSQTPSNKVTEKGKYVELRCDPISGHTALYWYRQSLGQGPEFLIYFQGTGAADDSGLPNDRFFAVRPEGSVSTLKIQRTERGDSAVYLCASSPTGPTDNEQFFGPGTRLTVL.

This clone was seen only once. The V gene is TRBV18, the J gene TRBJ1-1; 7 nucleotides line up with TRBD1. The junction had 9 bases not matched to a gene; V was cut back by 4 bases and J by 1 base. From germline, CDR1 is KGHSH and CDR2 LQKENI. The CDR3 spans 16 residues. In nucleotides, the CDR3 is TGTGCCAGCTCACGCCCTCTCCGGGACAGGAACACTGAAGCTTTCTTT. It translates to CASSRPLRDRNTEAFF.

V usage is TRBV5-1 and J usage is TRBJ1-5; D might be TRBD1 (6 bases). V was clipped by 0 bases and J by 0 bases, with 10 bases between them. The CDR3 covers 16 residues. From germline, CDR1 is SGHRS and CDR2 YFSETQ. CDR3 sequence: CASSLGPGHSNQPQHF. The CDR3 nucleotides read TGCGCCAGCAGCTTGGGGCCGGGACATAGCAATCAGCCCCAGCATTTT. Variable domain in full (rest from reference TRBV5-1 and TRBJ1-5): KAGVTQTPRYLIKTRGQQVTLSCSPISGHRSVSWYQQTPGQGLQFLFEYFSETQRNKGNFPGRFSGRQFSNSRSEMNVSTLELGDSALYLCASSLGPGHSNQPQHFGDGTRLSIL.

This CDR3 is CASSLDPRNTEAFF. In nucleotides, the CDR3 is TGCGCCAGCAGCTTGGATCCGCGGAACACTGAAGCTTTCTTT. The chain links TRBV5-1 to TRBJ1-1; D is unresolved. Germline V gene sequence: CDR1 SGHRS, CDR2 YFSETQ. Trimming removed 0 bases from V and 1 base from J, with 7 bases in between. The length of the CDR3 is 14 residues.

In its sample, this clone was seen once. The genes are TRBV5-6 and TRBJ1-2; D gene unclear. CDR1 and CDR2 from the germline V gene are SGHDT and YYEEEE. This CDR3 comprises 16 residues. Trimming pared 3 bases from V and 6 bases from J, leaving 21 bases between. The CDR3 DNA reads as TGTGCCAGCAGCTCCGACCCGCCCGGTCCGAGGGATGGCTACACCTTC. Encoded protein: CASSSDPPGPRDGYTF.

The chain recombines TRBV9 with TRBJ2-7; perhaps TRBD2 as D (6 bases). Trimming took off 0 bases at V and 0 bases at J, with 10 bases between the two ends. Germline lookup yields CDR1 SGDLS and CDR2 YYNGEE. The CDR3 covers 15 residues. The CDR3 loop is CASSVGRGSSYEQYF. The DNA of the CDR3 is TGTGCCAGCAGCGTAGGACGGGGGAGCTCCTACGAGCAGTACTTC.